What follows is one TCR beta chain and its context. Patients in Seattle were enrolled during active infection, then followed longitudinally. This sample was included in a study of blood T cell repertoires in COVID-19. About the research overall: Italy, Spain and the United States were the sources of the convalescent and acute COVID-19 samples. T cells, B-cell-depleted T cells, or PBMCs provided the cDNA or gDNA that served as material.

Authors' analysis steps: How many nucleated cells were present was estimated from reference gene primer amplification. Here immunoSEQ multiplex PCR was the method, and the copy in TCRdb shows in-frame clones only, minus some. Clonal size and the V and J genes are those of that table, whereas D and trimming came from the DNA. The sample yields a few hundred thousand clones, around 92% seen once. The CDR3 consists of 12 residues. The ends were cut back, 1 base at V and 7 bases at J, with 7 bases in the middle. Germline assignment: CDR1 MDHEN and CDR2 SYDVKM. The source of this sequence is a person aged 18 to 35 with COVID-19, enrolled during active disease. The V and J genes are TRBV28 and TRBJ1-2; D unresolved. The sequenced sample was peripheral blood. The CDR3 loop is CASSLLAVGYTF. Here the CDR3 DNA reads TGTGCCAGCAGTTTATTGGCAGTTGGCTACACCTTC.